Presented here are 9 T cell receptor beta chains from one specimen sequenced in a study of metastatic and nonmetastatic thyroid tumors. No patient received treatment before thyroid surgery. MiXCR re-clonotyped the PCR reads for TCRdb. The profile shows tens of thousands of clones, approximately 15% of them singletons. Sequenced input: blood. The receptors shown here come from a female donor with papillary thyroid cancer or a benign thyroid nodule (not recorded which). Some clones in this sample may be carry-over from other donors' samples.

This clone has ten or more counts. The chain recombines TRBV19 with TRBJ1-4, with a tentative D call TRBD1 (5 bases). V shed 8 bases and J shed 1 base, with 11 bases lying between them. The CDR3 has 14 residues. CDR1 and CDR2 (germline): LNHDA, SQIVND (reference sequence). The CDR3 sequence: CASSKDKTNEKLFF. For the CDR3, the DNA is TGTGCCAGTTCGAAGGACAAAACTAATGAAAAACTGTTTTTT.

At least ten counts were recorded for this clone. The chain carries TRBV11-3 and TRBJ2-3; 16 positions match TRBD2. This CDR3 comprises 17 residues. The V segment lost 1 base and the J segment 8 bases; nucleotides outside the gene matches: 6. Per germline, CDR1 SGHNT and CDR2 YENEEA. Here the CDR3 reads CASSLGGTSGRASTQYF. Here the CDR3 DNA reads TGTGCCAGCAGCTTAGGAGGGACTAGCGGGAGGGCCTCTACGCAGTATTTT.

The rearrangement uses TRBV6-1 and TRBJ2-3, with 7 bases fitting TRBD2. V lost 6 bases to trimming and J lost 0 bases; unmatched junction nucleotides: 6. The CDR3 covers 15 residues. Germline CDR1 is MNHNS and CDR2 is SASEGT. The CDR3 loop reads CASRRSGISTDTQYF. The CDR3 nucleotides are TGTGCCAGCAGGCGGAGCGGGATTAGCACAGATACGCAGTATTTT.

This clone counts as medium-sized. The chain has TRBV6-1 and TRBJ1-1; 11 nucleotides match TRBD1. CDR1 is MNHNS, CDR2 SASEGT, per germline. With 6 bases clipped from V and 8 bases from J, the junction kept 11 bases outside the gene matches. This CDR3 contains 15 residues. The CDR3 sequence is CASRGPDRGRFEAFF. The CDR3 DNA reads TGTGCCAGCAGGGGGCCGGACAGGGGGCGATTCGAAGCTTTCTTT.

Many counts were recorded for this clone. V usage is TRBV29-1 and J usage is TRBJ1-1; D is unclear. Germline CDR1 is SQVTM and CDR2 is ANQGSEA. The CDR3 length is 11 residues. V dropped 4 bases and J dropped 4 bases, with 7 bases sitting between them. In DNA, the CDR3 is TGCAGCGTTGTGTGGGGCACTGAAGCTTTCTTT. Residues: CSVVWGTEAFF.

This clone was counted many times. A much larger clone is a single base away; this may be a read error. V usage is TRBV6-2 or TRBV6-3 and J usage is TRBJ2-1; D uncertain. The CDR3 runs 13 residues. Germline loops: CDR1 MNHEY, CDR2 SVGEGT. Here the CDR3 reads CVSSYSRNNEQFF. The CDR3 region has the DNA TGTGTCAGCAGTTACTCGCGAAACAATGAGCAGTTCTTC.

By share of the sample, this clone is medium-sized (0.01 to 0.1%). V gene TRBV6-1 combines with J gene TRBJ1-3; a weak D match, TRBD1 (5 bases). Germline V gene lookup returns CDR1 MNHNS and CDR2 SASEGT. There are 14 residues in the CDR3. V shed 4 bases and J shed 5 bases, with 12 bases lying between them. The CDR3: CASSVAGIRNTIYF. The CDR3 coding sequence is TGTGCCAGCAGTGTCGCAGGGATCAGAAACACCATATATTTT.

This clone was detected many times. The genes are TRBV10-3 and TRBJ2-3; D remains unclear. Germline V lookup: CDR1 ENHRY, CDR2 SYGVKD. The CDR3 is made up of 14 amino acids. V shed 4 bases and J shed 1 base, with 9 bases lying between them. CDR3 sequence reads: CAISGQRGTDTQYF. The CDR3 DNA reads TGTGCCATCAGTGGGCAACGGGGCACAGATACGCAGTATTTT.

This clone appeared many times. The V and J genes are TRBV7-2 and TRBJ2-7; TRBD2 might be the D (5 bases). V was cut by 3 bases and J by 0 bases, with 9 bases left in between. In germline, CDR1 is SGHTA, CDR2 FQGNSA. The CDR3 length is 14 residues. The CDR3 loop is CASSLGSGSYEQYF. CDR3 bases: TGTGCCAGCAGCTTGGGAAGCGGCTCCTACGAGCAGTACTTC.